This T cell receptor (beta chain) was identified in a study of CD8 T cells in ankylosing spondylitis. The study, taken as a whole, reports: Reportedly, significant enrichment of disease-linked clones occurred in matched ankylosing spondylitis synovial fluid. Some of the motif variants had earlier been found in reactive arthritis patients' fluid and blood.

TCRdb passed the 5' RACE reads through MiXCR, listing each CDR3 protein once. Among 35,000 to 50,000 distinct CDR3 sequences, roughly 11% were seen once, and the ten largest hold more than 1.3%. Regarding this clonotype: What it recognizes is unknown.

Sequenced sample: blood, either unsorted or a sorted T cell fraction (not recorded which). This receptor was taken from a male donor with ankylosing spondylitis or in good health (not recorded which).

CDR3: CASGFREQFF. The DNA of the CDR3 is TGTGCCAGTGGGTTCCGTGAGCAGTTCTTC. The chain has TRBV19 and TRBJ2-1; D is undetermined. This CDR3 is built from 10 residues. The V end lost 8 bases, the J end lost 9 bases, and 8 bases lay between the germline ends. The germline CDR1 and CDR2 sequences are LNHDA and SQIVND (reference sequence).